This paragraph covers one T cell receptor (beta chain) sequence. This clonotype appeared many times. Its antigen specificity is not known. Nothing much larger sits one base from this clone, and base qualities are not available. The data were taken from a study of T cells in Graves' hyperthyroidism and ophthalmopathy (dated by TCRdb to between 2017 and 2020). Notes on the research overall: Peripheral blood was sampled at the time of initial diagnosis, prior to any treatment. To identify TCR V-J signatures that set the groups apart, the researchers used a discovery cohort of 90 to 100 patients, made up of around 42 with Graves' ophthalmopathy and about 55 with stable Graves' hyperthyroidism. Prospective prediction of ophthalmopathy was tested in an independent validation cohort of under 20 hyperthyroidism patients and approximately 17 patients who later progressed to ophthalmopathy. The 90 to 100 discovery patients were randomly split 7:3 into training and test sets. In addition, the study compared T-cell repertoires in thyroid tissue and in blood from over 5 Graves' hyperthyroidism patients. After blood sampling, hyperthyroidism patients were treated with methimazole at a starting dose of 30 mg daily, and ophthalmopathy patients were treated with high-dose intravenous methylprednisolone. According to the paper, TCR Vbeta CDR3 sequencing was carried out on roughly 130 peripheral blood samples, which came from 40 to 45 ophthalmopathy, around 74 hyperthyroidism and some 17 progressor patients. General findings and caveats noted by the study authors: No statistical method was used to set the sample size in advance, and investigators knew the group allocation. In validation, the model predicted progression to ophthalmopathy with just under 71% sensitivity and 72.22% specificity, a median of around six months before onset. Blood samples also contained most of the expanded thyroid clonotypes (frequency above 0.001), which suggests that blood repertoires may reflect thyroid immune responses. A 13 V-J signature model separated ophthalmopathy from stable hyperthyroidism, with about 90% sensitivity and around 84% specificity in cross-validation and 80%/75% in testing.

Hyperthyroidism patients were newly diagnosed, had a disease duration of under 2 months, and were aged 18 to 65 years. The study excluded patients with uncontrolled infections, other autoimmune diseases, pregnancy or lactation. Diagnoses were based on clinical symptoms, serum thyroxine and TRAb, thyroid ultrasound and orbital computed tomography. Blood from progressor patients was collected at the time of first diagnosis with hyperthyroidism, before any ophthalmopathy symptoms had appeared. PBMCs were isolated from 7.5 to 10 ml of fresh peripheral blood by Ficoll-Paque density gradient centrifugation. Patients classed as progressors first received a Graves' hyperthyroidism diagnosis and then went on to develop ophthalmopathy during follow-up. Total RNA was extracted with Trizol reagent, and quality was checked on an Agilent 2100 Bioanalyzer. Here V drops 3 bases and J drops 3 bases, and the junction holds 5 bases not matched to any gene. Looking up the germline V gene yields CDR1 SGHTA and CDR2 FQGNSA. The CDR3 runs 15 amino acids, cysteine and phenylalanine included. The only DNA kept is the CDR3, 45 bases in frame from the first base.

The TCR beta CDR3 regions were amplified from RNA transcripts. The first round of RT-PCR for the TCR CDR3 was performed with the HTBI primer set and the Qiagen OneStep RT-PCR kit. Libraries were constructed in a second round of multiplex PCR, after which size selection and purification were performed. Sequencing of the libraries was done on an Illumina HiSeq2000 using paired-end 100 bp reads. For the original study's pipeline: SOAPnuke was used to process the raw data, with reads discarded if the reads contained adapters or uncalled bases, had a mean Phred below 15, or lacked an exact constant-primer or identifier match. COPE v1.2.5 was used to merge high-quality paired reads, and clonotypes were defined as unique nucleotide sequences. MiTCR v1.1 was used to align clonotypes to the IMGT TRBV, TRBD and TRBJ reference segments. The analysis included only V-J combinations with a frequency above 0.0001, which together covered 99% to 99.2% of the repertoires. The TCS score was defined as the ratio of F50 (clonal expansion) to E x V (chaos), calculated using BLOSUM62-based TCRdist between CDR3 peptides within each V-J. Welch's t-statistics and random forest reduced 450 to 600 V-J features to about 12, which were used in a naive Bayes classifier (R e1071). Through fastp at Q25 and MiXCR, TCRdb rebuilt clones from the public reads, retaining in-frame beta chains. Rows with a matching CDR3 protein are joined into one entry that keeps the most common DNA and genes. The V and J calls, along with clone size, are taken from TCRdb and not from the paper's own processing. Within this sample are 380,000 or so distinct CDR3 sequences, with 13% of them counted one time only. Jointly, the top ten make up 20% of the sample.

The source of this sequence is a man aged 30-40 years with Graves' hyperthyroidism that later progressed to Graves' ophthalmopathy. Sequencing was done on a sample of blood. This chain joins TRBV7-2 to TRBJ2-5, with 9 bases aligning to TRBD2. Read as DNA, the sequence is TGTGCCAGCAGCTTTCCTAGCGGGGCGAAAGAGACCCAGTACTTC. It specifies CASSFPSGAKETQYF.